The 8 T cell receptor beta chains below come from one sample, sequenced in a study of human T cells and chemical hapten exposure. TCRdb fed the RACE reads into MiXCR, producing one record per CDR3 protein. Of 350,000 to 400,000 distinct CDR3 sequences in the sample, 4.5% to 6% are singletons; the top ten hold just over 2.5%. Time point of the sample: pre-sensitization, week 0. The treatment: therapeutic diphenylcyclopropenone sensitization with weekly scalp DPC. Sequences were derived from whole blood, sampled in connection with sensitization to the hapten diphenylcyclopropenone (DPC). These receptors were collected from a woman in her fifties or sixties with alopecia areata. Some clones in this sample may be carry-over from other donors' samples.

This clonotype has at least ten counts. The rearrangement links TRBV6-1 to TRBJ2-7; a possible D gene is TRBD1 (6 bases). The CDR3 has 15 amino acids. The V end lost 2 bases, the J end lost 4 bases, and 15 bases lay between the germline ends. Germline V gives CDR1 MNHNS, CDR2 SASEGT. This CDR3 reads CASSESVTGIYEQYF. CDR3 DNA sequence: TGTGCCAGCAGTGAATCAGTTACAGGGATTTACGAGCAGTACTTC.

This clonotype was observed a handful of times. This chain links TRBV27 with TRBJ1-2; no clear D. The CDR3 covers 16 residues. V lost 0 bases and J 6 bases, leaving 17 bases between the germline ends. From germline, CDR1 is MNHEY and CDR2 SMNVEV (reference sequence). CDR3 nucleotide sequence: TGTGCCAGCAGTTTATCGTGGGAGAGGAGAGGTCATGGCTACACCTTC. This gives the protein CASSLSWERRGHGYTF.

On this clonotype itself: One base away lies a much larger clone, so this may be a sequencing read error. The chain links TRBV3-1 to TRBJ2-7, with 8 bases fitting TRBD2. The CDR3 contains 16 residues. V shed 2 bases and J 3 bases; nucleotides not matched to a gene: 9. Germline values: CDR1 LGHDT, CDR2 YNNKEL (reference sequence). DNA for the CDR3: TGTGCCAGCAGCCAACGCGAACTAGCGGATTTCTACGAGCAGTACTTC. Translating it yields CASSQRELADFYEQYF.

The rearrangement uses TRBV18 and TRBJ2-6; D possibly corresponds to TRBD2 (5 bases). The V and J ends lost 2 bases and 4 bases respectively, with 15 bases between them. This CDR3 is 17 amino acids long. From germline, CDR1 is KGHSH and CDR2 LQKENI. Written as DNA, the CDR3 is TGTGCCAGCTCACCAGGTCTAGCCACTACCGGGGCCAACGTCCTGACTTTC. Its translation: CASSPGLATTGANVLTF.

This clonotype was seen many times. This chain connects TRBV29-1 to TRBJ2-2; 8 positions agree with TRBD1. The CDR3 is 14 amino acids. Looked up from germline, CDR1 is SQVTM and CDR2 is ANQGSEA. The V and J ends lost 4 bases and 6 bases, in that order; junction bases with no gene match: 7. CDR3 sequence (DNA): TGCAGCGTTGCAGGACAGGGTAGCGCCGGGGAGCTGTTTTTT. It yields the protein CSVAGQGSAGELFF.

Ten or more counts support this clonotype. The chain couples TRBV20-1 to TRBJ2-3; 8 bases are shared with TRBD1. The CDR3 contains 13 residues. With 5 bases clipped from V and 1 base from J, the junction kept 2 bases outside the gene matches. CDR1 is DFQATT and CDR2 is SNEGSKA in the germline V gene (reference sequence). CDR3 amino acids: CSAQGQGTDTQYF. The CDR3 nucleotides are TGCAGTGCTCAGGGACAGGGCACAGATACGCAGTATTTT.

J is TRBJ2-2 and V is TRBV20-1; TRBD1 might be the D (5 bases). Germline-derived CDR1 and CDR2 are DFQATT and SNEGSKA (reference sequence). The CDR3 length is 13 residues. Trimming took 1 base from V and 6 from J, leaving 9 bases between them. This CDR3 reads CSARAPGPGELFF. CDR3 bases: TGCAGTGCTAGAGCCCCAGGGCCCGGGGAGCTGTTTTTT.

The genes are TRBV2 and TRBJ1-1; D call uncertain. Germline-derived CDR1 and CDR2 are SNHLY and FYNNEI. The CDR3 loop spans 15 amino acids. V was pared by 7 bases and J by 0 bases, with 15 bases between. CDR3 DNA: TGTGCCAGCAAGCCATATACTAGCATGAACACTGAAGCTTTCTTT. It encodes CASKPYTSMNTEAFF.